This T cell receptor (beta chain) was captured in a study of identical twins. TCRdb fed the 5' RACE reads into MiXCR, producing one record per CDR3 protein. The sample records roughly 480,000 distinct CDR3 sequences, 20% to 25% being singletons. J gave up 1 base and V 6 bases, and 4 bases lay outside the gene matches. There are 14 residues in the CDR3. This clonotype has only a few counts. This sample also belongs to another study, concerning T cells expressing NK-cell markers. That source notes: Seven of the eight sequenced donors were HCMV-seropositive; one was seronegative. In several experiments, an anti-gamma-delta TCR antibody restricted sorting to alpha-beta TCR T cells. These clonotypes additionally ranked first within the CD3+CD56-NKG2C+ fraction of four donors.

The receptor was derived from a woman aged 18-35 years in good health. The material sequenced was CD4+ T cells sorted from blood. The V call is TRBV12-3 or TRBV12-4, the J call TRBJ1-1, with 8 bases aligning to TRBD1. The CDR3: CASRDRGENTEAFF. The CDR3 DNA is TGTGCCAGCAGAGACAGGGGTGAGAACACTGAAGCTTTCTTT.